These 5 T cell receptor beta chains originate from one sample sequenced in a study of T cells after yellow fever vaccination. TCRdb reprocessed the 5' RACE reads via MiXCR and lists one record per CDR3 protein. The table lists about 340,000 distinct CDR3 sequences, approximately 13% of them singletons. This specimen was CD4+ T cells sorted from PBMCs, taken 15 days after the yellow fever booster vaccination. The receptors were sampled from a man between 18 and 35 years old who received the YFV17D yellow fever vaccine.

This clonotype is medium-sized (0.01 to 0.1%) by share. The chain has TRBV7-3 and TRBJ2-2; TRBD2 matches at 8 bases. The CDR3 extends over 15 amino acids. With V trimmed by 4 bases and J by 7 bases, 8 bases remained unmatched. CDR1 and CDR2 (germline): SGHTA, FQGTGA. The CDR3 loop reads CASSSSRGGSGELFF. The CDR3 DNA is TGTGCCAGCAGCTCCTCTCGGGGGGGAAGCGGGGAGCTGTTTTTT.

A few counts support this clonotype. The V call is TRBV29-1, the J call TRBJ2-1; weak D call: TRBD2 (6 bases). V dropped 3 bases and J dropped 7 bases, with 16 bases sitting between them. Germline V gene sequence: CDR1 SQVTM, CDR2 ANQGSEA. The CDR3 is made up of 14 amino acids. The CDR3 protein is CSVDIRRRGNEQFF. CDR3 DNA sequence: TGCAGCGTTGACATCCGCCGGAGGGGAAATGAGCAGTTCTTC.

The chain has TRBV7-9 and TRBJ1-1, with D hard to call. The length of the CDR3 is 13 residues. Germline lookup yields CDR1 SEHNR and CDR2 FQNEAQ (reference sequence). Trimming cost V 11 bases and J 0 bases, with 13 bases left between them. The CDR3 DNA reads TGTGCCTGGAGGCGGGATATGAACACTGAAGCTTTCTTT. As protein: CAWRRDMNTEAFF.

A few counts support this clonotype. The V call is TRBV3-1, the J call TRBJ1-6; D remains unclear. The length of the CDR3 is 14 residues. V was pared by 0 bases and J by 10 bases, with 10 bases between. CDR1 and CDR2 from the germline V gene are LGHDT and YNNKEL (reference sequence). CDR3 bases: TGTGCCAGCAGCCAAGATCGGAAGGGATCACCCCTCCACTTT. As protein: CASSQDRKGSPLHF. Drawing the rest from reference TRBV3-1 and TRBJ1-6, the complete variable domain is DTAVSQTPKYLVTQMGNDKSIKCEQNLGHDTMYWYKQDSKKFLKIMFSYNNKELIINETVPNRFSPKSPDKAHLNLHINSLELGDSAVYFCASSQDRKGSPLHFGNGTRLTVT.

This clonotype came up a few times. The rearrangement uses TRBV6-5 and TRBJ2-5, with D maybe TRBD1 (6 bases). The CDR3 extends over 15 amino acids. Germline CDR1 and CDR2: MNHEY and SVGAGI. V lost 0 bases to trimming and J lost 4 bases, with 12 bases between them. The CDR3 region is CASSYSSDRGETQYF. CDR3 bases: TGTGCCAGCAGTTACTCGTCGGACAGAGGAGAGACCCAGTACTTC.